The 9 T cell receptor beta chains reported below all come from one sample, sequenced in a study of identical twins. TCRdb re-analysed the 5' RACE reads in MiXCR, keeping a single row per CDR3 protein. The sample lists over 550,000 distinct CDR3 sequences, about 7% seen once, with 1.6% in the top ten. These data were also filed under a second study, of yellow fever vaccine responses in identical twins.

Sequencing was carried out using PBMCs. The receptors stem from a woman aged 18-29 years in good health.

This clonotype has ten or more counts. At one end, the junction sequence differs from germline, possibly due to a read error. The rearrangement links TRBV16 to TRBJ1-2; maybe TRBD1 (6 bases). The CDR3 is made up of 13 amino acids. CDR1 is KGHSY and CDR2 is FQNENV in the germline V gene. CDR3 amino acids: CASRQSGDTGYTF. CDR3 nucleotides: TGTGCCAGCAGACAATCAGGGGATACTGGCTACACCTTC.

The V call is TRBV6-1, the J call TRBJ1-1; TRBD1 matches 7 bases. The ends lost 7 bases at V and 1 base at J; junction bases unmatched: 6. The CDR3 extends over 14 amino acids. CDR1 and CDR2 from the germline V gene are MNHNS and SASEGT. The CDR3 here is CASTQGQPNTEAFF. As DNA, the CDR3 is TGTGCCAGCACCCAGGGACAGCCGAACACTGAAGCTTTCTTT.

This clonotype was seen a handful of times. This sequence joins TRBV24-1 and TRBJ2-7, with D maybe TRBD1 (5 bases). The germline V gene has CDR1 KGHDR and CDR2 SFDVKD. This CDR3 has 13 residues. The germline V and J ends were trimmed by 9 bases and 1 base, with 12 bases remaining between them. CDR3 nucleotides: TGTGCCACCGCCGCCAGGGATTCCTACGAGCAGTACTTC. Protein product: CATAARDSYEQYF.

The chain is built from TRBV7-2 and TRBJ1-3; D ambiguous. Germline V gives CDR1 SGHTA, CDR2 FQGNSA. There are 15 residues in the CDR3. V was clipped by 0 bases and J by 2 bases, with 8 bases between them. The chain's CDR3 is CASSLAQDPGNTIYF. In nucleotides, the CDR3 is TGTGCCAGCAGCTTAGCCCAGGACCCTGGAAACACCATATATTTT.

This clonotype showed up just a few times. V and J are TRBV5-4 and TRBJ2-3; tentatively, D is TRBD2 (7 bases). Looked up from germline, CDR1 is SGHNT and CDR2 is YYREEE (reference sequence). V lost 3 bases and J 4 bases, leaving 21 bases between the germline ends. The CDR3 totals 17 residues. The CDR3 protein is CASSSPPGAGEPDTQYF. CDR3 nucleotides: TGTGCCAGCAGCTCCCCACCGGGGGCGGGAGAACCAGATACGCAGTATTTT.

CDR3 region: CASSPDSTVFF. The DNA of the CDR3 is TGTGCCAGCAGCCCGGACTCGACGGTGTTCTTC. V is TRBV7-9 and J is TRBJ2-1, with a possible D match to TRBD2 (5 bases). The CDR3 is made up of 11 amino acids. Trimming removed 5 bases from V and 15 bases from J, with 14 bases in between. The germline gives CDR1 SEHNR, CDR2 FQNEAQ (reference sequence).

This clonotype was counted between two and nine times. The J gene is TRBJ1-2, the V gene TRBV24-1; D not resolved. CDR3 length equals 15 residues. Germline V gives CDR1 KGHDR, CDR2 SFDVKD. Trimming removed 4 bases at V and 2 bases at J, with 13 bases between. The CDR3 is CATSDNPERNYGYTF. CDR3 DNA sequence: TGTGCCACCAGTGACAATCCGGAAAGAAACTATGGCTACACCTTC.

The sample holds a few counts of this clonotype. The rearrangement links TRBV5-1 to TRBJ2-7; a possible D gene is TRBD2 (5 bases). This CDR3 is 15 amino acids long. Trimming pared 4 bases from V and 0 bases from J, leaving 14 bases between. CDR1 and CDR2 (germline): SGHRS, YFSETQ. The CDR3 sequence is CASSASSLSSYEQYF. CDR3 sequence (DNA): TGCGCCAGCAGCGCCTCTAGCCTTAGCTCCTACGAGCAGTACTTC.

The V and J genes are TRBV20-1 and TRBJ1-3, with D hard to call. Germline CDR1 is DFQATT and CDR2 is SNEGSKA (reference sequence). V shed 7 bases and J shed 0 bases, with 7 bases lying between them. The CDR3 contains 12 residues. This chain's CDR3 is CSGEVSGNTIYF. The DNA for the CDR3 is TGCAGTGGGGAGGTCTCTGGAAACACCATATATTTT.